This T cell receptor (beta chain) was recovered during a study of blood T cell repertoires in COVID-19. Across the whole study: Specimens from acute and convalescent COVID-19 originated in the United States, Italy and Spain.

Using immunoSEQ multiplex PCR, the repertoire was profiled, and TCRdb retains in-frame clones only, with some absent. This sample carries more than 110,000 clones, approximately 83% of them seen once, and the ten largest clones take 4%. V lost 4 bases, J lost 1 base, and 14 bases lay in between. The V gene's germline CDR1 is SGHRS and CDR2 YFSETQ. This CDR3 spans 15 amino acids. The chain joins TRBV5-1 to TRBJ1-2; maybe TRBD1 (5 bases). Specimen: peripheral blood. The clonotype was recovered from a woman aged 60-75 years with acute or convalescent COVID-19. The CDR3 coding sequence is TGCGCCAGCAGCCTCGGAGGGGACTTTAACTATGGCTACACCTTC. It yields the protein CASSLGGDFNYGYTF.